There are many counts of the clone carrying this TCR beta chain. The target antigen is unknown. These data are taken from a study of human T cells and chemical hapten exposure. Study as a whole: Patients were mainly female, each with alopecia areata, totalis or universalis. Yields of TCR per sample differed, chiefly owing to small differences in pooled library volume.

V lost 1 base, J lost 10 bases, and 19 bases lay in between. CDR3 length: 15 amino acids. Germline CDR1 SGHTA, CDR2 FQGNSA. TCRdb processed the RACE reads anew with MiXCR; each CDR3 protein has one entry. The sample lists hundreds of thousands of distinct CDR3 sequences, over 6% seen once, with less than 6.5% in the top ten. Regarding time point: patch test 2, 6 weeks after DPC sensitization. Regarding treatment: therapeutic diphenylcyclopropenone sensitization with weekly scalp DPC. Study observations and caveats: Every donor had alopecia, and their immune response may therefore differ from healthy people's. Among expanded TCRs, significantly more large CDR3 similarity clusters formed than among controls.

Sequenced here: whole blood, sampled in connection with sensitization to the hapten diphenylcyclopropenone (DPC). The chain carries TRBV7-2 and TRBJ1-1; D ambiguous. The clonotype originates from a woman between 18 and 30 years old with alopecia areata. Some clones in this sample may be carry-over from other donors' samples. The CDR3 reads CASSLGEDTPGGAFF. The CDR3 bases are TGTGCCAGCAGCTTAGGAGAAGACACCCCCGGTGGAGCTTTCTTT.